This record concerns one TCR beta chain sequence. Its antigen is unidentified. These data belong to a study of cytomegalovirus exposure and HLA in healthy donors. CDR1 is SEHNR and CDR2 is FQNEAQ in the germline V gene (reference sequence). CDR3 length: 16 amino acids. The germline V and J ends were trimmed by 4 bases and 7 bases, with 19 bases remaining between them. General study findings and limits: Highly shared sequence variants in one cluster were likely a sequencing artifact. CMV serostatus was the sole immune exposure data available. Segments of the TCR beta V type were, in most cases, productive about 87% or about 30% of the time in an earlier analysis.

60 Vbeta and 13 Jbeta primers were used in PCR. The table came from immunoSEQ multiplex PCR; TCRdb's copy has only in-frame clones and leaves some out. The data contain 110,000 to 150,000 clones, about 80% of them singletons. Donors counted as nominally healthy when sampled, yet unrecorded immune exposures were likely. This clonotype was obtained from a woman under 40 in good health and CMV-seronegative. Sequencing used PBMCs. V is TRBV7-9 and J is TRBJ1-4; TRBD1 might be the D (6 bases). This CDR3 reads CASSSRHRAVGEKLFF. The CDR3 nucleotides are TGTGCCAGCAGCTCGCGACACAGGGCAGTCGGTGAAAAACTGTTTTTT.